A selection of T cell receptor beta chains follows, all from one sample in a study of cytomegalovirus exposure and HLA in healthy donors. Repertoires were generated with immunoSEQ multiplex PCR, while TCRdb's copy carries only in-frame clones and drops some. The table lists roughly 180,000 clones, 84% of them singletons. What was sequenced was PBMCs. The source of these receptors is a girl aged 2-10 years in good health and CMV-seropositive. Each CDR3 is given with its conserved first and last residue. Fields, in order: J gene, D gene, V gene, clone size, CDR3 length, CDR3 protein, CDR3 DNA. A D gene is named only where the DNA matches it firmly. Clone size is given for some rows only: seen once, a few or many times, or a class if the clone is expanded.

>TRBJ2-7|TRBD1|TRBV30|.|13
CAWGSGQTYEQYF
TGTGCCTGGGGGTCGGGACAGACCTACGAGCAGTACTTC
>TRBJ1-2|TRBD1|TRBV28|once|16
CASNYWDRAWIYGYTF
TGTGCCAGCAATTACTGGGACAGGGCCTGGATCTATGGCTACACCTTC
>TRBJ2-3|TRBD1|TRBV5-1|.|13
CASSPRQGYTQYF
TGCGCCAGCAGCCCTAGACAGGGCTATACGCAGTATTTT
>TRBJ1-1|.|TRBV20-1|.|11
CSATGSTEAFF
TGCAGTGCTACAGGGTCCACTGAAGCTTTCTTT
>TRBJ1-4|.|TRBV19|.|15
CASSARRTTNEKLFF
TGTGCCAGTAGTGCGAGGAGAACAACTAATGAAAAACTGTTTTTT
>TRBJ2-2|.|TRBV6-6|.|15
CASRPKTGNTGELFF
TGTGCCAGCAGACCGAAGACAGGGAACACCGGGGAGCTGTTTTTT
>TRBJ2-1|.|TRBV5-4|.|15
CASSSTGHSYNEQFF
TGTGCCAGCAGCTCTACAGGCCACTCCTACAATGAGCAGTTCTTC
>TRBJ2-5|TRBD2|TRBV6-5|.|16
CASSYPLAGGPRTQYF
TGTGCCAGCAGTTACCCACTAGCGGGAGGGCCCCGGACCCAGTACTTC
>TRBJ1-2|.|TRBV28|.|15
CASRPTSDRAYGYTF
TGTGCCAGCAGACCTACCTCGGACAGAGCCTATGGCTACACCTTC
>TRBJ2-4|TRBD1|TRBV28|.|16
CASSEHRGLTKNIQYF
TGTGCCAGCAGCGAACACAGGGGTCTGACCAAAAACATTCAGTACTTC
>TRBJ1-1|TRBD1|TRBV29-1|once|17
CSVDSSQGAGGDTEAFF
TGCAGCGTTGACTCGAGTCAGGGGGCTGGAGGTGACACTGAAGCTTTCTTT
>TRBJ2-1|TRBD2|TRBV6-1|.|15
CASSGWSGRYNEQFF
TGTGCCAGCAGTGGTTGGAGCGGGAGGTACAATGAGCAGTTCTTC
>TRBJ2-7|.|TRBV5-1|few|10
CASRAREQYF
TGCGCCAGCAGGGCTAGAGAGCAGTACTTC
>TRBJ2-2|.|TRBV7-9|.|15
CASSLGGEITGELFF
TGTGCCAGCAGCTTAGGGGGGGAGATCACCGGGGAGCTGTTTTTT
>TRBJ1-2|TRBD1|TRBV7-2|.|16
CASSPQDRGRAYGYTF
TGTGCCAGCAGCCCACAGGACAGGGGGCGCGCCTATGGCTACACCTTC
>TRBJ2-1|.|TRBV27|once|21
CASSRRAPARQEDYSYNEQFF
TGTGCCAGCAGCCGAAGAGCCCCCGCTAGACAGGAGGATTACTCCTACAATGAGCAGTTCTTC
>TRBJ1-3|.|TRBV4-1|.|14
CASSQGTAAGTIYF
TGCGCCAGCAGCCAAGGGACAGCGGCGGGCACCATATATTTT
>TRBJ1-4|TRBD1|TRBV5-1|.|16
CASSLLTGTGTGKLFF
TGCGCCAGCAGCTTATTGACCGGGACAGGGACCGGAAAACTGTTTTTT
>TRBJ1-5|TRBD1|TRBV2|.|16
CASSEHRGPVNQPQHF
TGTGCCAGCAGTGAACATAGGGGGCCAGTCAATCAGCCCCAGCATTTT
>TRBJ2-2|TRBD1|TRBV5-1|.|18
CASSALPPGTGRTGELFF
TGCGCCAGCAGCGCGCTCCCTCCTGGGACAGGGAGGACCGGGGAGCTGTTTTTT
>TRBJ1-5|.|TRBV19|.|17
CASSILKGSTSNQPQHF
TGTGCCAGTAGTATATTAAAGGGGTCCACTAGCAATCAGCCCCAGCATTTT
>TRBJ2-7|TRBD1|TRBV29-1|once|15
CSVEDGTGFSYEQYF
TGCAGCGTTGAAGATGGGACAGGGTTCTCCTACGAGCAGTACTTC
>TRBJ2-2|.|TRBV5-1|.|17
CASSPRGLAPNTGELFF
TGCGCCAGCAGCCCGAGGGGCCTAGCGCCGAACACCGGGGAGCTGTTTTTT
>TRBJ1-2|TRBD1|TRBV18|.|13
CASSLQGAPGYTF
TGTGCCAGCTCACTACAGGGGGCGCCTGGCTACACCTTC
>TRBJ1-5|.|TRBV15|.|16
CATSRAQGYSNQPQHF
TGTGCCACCAGCAGAGCACAGGGTTATAGCAATCAGCCCCAGCATTTT
>TRBJ2-7|TRBD2|TRBV27|once|16
CASSLTPLRGSYEQYF
TGTGCCAGCAGTTTAACCCCCCTGCGGGGGTCCTACGAGCAGTACTTC
>TRBJ2-7|.|TRBV4-2|.|21
CASSQDSFPGVTGRSSYEQYF
TGTGCCAGCAGCCAAGATTCGTTCCCAGGGGTGACAGGGAGGAGCTCCTACGAGCAGTACTTC
>TRBJ1-5|.|TRBV21-1|.|17
CASSSEPGPKAGQPQHF
TGTGCCAGCAGCTCCGAGCCGGGCCCCAAAGCGGGTCAGCCCCAGCATTTT
>TRBJ1-1|.|TRBV7-3|.|13
CASSFGVGTQAFF
TGTGCCAGCAGCTTCGGAGTGGGGACACAAGCTTTCTTT
>TRBJ2-7|.|TRBV6-5|.|16
CASSYSMAGNSYEQYF
TGTGCCAGCAGTTACTCGATGGCAGGGAATTCCTACGAGCAGTACTTC
>TRBJ2-3|.|TRBV4-2|.|15
CASSQDRRATDTQYF
TGTGCCAGCAGCCAAGATCGCAGGGCCACAGATACGCAGTATTTT
>TRBJ2-7|TRBD2|TRBV6-1|.|14
CASSEVGTTYEQYF
TGTGCCAGCAGTGAAGTGGGGACTACCTACGAGCAGTACTTC
>TRBJ2-1|.|TRBV19|.|13
CASSIGVGTQKFF
TGTGCCAGTAGTATTGGGGTCGGGACTCAGAAGTTCTTC
>TRBJ1-3|.|TRBV10-3|.|14
CAIRYQGFGNTIYF
TGTGCCATCAGGTACCAGGGTTTTGGAAACACCATATATTTT
>TRBJ2-4|.|TRBV28|.|14
CASSYRETKNIQYF
TGTGCCAGCAGTTATAGGGAGACCAAAAACATTCAGTACTTC
>TRBJ1-1|TRBD1|TRBV5-8|.|13
CASYWGQFTEAFF
TGTGCCAGTTACTGGGGACAGTTCACTGAAGCTTTCTTT
>TRBJ2-7|TRBD1|TRBV5-1|once|16
CASSLNPTGDINEQYF
TGCGCCAGCAGCTTAAACCCGACAGGGGATATTAACGAGCAGTACTTC
>TRBJ1-1|.|TRBV18|.|14
CASSPTPGDTEAFF
TGTGCCAGCTCACCGACCCCCGGAGACACTGAAGCTTTCTTT
>TRBJ1-3|.|TRBV30|.|13
CAWSGSSGNTIYF
TGTGCCTGGAGTGGGAGCTCTGGAAACACCATATATTTT
>TRBJ2-2|TRBD1|TRBV28|once|15
CATPSGTDNTGELFF
TGTGCCACCCCTTCCGGGACAGATAACACCGGGGAGCTGTTTTTT